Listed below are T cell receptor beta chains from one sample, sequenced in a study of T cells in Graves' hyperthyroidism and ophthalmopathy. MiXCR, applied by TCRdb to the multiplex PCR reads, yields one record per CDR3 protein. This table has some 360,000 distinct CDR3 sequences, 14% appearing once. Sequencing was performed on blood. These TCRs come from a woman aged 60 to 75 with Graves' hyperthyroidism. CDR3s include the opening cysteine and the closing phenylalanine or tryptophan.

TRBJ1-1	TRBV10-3	CAISNPGQGTTEAFF
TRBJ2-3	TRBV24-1	CATSDLRRERGTDTQYF
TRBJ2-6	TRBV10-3	CAISEPFAAHSGANVLTF
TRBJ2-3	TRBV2	CASSVAGDPDTQYF
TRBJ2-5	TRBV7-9	CASRSRDAVETQYF
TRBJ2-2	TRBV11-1	CASKGEWNTGELFF
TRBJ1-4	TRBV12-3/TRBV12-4	CASSLEQNEKLFF
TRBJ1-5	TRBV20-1	CSASKQGGNQPQHF
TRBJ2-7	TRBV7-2	CASSLRGTGAYEQYF
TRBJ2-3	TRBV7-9	CASSVTGGRLVRPQYF
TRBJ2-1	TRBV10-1	CASSDRAGGPNEQFF
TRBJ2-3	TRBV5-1	CASSQDNTDTQYF
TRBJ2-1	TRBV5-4	CASSPGTTREQFF
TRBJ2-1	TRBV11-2	CASSTFGGTGKDEQFF
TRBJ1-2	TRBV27	CASRHNYGYTF
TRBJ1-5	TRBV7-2	CASSLDSQPSNQPQHF
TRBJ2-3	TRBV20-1	CSARIGGADTQYF
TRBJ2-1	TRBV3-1	CASSNNPEGRNEQFF
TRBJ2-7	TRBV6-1	CASSEAAGRYYEQYF
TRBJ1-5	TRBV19	CASTPESRGASQPQHF
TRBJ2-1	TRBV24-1	CATSDFTSGHNEQFF
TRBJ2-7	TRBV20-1	CSARDPTSGRYEQYF
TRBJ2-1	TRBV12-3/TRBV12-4	CASSFGGPLNEQFF
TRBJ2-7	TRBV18	CASSPQEPYEQYF
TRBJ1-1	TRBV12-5	CASGYYQGIEAFF
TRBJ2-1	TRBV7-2	CASGPRGSGIGNEQFF
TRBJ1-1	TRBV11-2	CASSTFTSGEAFF
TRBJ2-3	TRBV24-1	CATSDLGRTGVDTQYF
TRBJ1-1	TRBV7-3	CASSRDSNTEAFF
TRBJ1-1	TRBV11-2	CASSSADRGNTEAFF
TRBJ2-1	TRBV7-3	CASSSDYYNEQFF
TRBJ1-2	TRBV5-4	CASSLETNYGYTF
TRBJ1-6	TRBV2	CASRQGSNHNSPLHF
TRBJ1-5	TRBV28	CASSLGGTNQPQHF
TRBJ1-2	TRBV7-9	CASTRALVQGFGYTF
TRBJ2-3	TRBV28	CASSGLAGTSTDTQYF
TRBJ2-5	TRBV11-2	CASSLVVAAQETQYF
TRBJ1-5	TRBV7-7	CASSPRWDSQHF
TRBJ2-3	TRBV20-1	CSARIAGATDTQYF
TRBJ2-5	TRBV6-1	CASSESLAETQYF
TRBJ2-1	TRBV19	CASSIRRGSGRTFYNEQFF
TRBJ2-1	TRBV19	CASSIDRGGTPYNEQFF
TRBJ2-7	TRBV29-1	CSVALTQRGEQYF
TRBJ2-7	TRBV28	CASTTGEESYEQYF
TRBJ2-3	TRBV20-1	CSARDRERSTDTQYF
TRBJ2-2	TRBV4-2	CASSQDPAVTGELFF
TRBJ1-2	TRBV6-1	CASSSRNSHGYTF
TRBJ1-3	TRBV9	CASSSLRGGLSGNTIYF
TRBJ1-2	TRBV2	CASSLDRGHHGYTF
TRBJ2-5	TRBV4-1	CASSPVQGGAETQYF
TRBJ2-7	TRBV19	CASSASGQSYEQYF
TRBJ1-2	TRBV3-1	CASSQPGAGWYGYTF
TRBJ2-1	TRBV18	CASSRAGDGRGNEQFF
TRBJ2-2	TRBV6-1	CASRSGLAGAHGELFF
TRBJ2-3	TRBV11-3	CASVEGDGDTQYF
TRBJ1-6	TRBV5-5	CASSFRGQVENSPLHF
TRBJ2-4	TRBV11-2	CASSLEPRNIQYF
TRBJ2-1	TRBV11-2	CASSLRAGASEQFF
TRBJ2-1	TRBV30	CAWSAGLAFSYNEQFF
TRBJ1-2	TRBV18	CASSPVPGGYTF